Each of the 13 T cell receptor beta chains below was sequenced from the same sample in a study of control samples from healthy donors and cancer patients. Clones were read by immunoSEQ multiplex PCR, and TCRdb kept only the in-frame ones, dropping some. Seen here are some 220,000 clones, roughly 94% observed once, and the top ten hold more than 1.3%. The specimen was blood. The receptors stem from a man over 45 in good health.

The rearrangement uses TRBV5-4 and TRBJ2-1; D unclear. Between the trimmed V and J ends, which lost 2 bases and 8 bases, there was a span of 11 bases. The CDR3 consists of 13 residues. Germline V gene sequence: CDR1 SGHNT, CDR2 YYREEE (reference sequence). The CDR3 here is CASSFLYSDEQFF. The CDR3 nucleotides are TGTGCCAGCAGCTTCCTATACAGCGATGAGCAGTTCTTC. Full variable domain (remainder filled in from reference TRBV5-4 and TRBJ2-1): ETGVTQSPTHLIKTRGQQVTLRCSSQSGHNTVSWYQQALGQGPQFIFQYYREEENGRGNFPPRFSGLQFPNYSSELNVNALELDDSALYLCASSFLYSDEQFFGPGTRLTVL.

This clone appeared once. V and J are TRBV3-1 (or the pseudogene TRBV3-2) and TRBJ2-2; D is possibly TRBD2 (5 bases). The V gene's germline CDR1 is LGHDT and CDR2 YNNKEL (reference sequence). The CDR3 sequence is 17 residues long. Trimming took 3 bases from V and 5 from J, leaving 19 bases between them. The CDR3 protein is CASSHRTTGKGTGELFF. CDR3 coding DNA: TGTGCCAGCAGCCACCGAACCACGGGGAAGGGAACCGGGGAGCTGTTTTTT.

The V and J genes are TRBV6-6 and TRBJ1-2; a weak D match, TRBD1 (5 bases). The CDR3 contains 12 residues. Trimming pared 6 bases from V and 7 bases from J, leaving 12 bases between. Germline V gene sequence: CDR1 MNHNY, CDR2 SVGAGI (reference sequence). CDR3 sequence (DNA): TGTGCCAGCAGCCCCACAGGATTTGGCTACACCTTC. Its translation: CASSPTGFGYTF.

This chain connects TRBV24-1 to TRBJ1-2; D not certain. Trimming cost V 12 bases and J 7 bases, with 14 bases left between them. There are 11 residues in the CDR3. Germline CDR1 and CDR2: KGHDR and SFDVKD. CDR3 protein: CAPPGSFGYTF. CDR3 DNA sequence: TGTGCCCCTCCCGGTTCATTTGGCTACACCTTC.

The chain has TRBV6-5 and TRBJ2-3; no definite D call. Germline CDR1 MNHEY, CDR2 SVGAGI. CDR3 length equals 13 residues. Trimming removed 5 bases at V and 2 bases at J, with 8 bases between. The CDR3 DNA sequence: TGTGCCAGCAGTAGGGATTACACAGATACGCAGTATTTT. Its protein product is CASSRDYTDTQYF.

The CDR3 coding sequence is TGTGCCAGCAGCCAAGGACCGGGACTAGCGGTGGCCGGGGAGCTGTTTTTT. Residues: CASSQGPGLAVAGELFF. The chain has TRBV3-1 (or the pseudogene TRBV3-2) and TRBJ2-2; 11 bases agree with TRBD2. The CDR3 has 17 amino acids. Germline CDR1 LGHDT, CDR2 YNNKEL (reference sequence). After removal of 1 base from V and 6 bases from J, the junction contained 7 bases not matched to a gene.

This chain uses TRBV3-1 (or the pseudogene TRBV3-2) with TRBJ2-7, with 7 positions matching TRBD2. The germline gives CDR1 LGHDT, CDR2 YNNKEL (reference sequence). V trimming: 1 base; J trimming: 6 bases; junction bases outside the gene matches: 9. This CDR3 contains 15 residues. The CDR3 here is CASSQAAGTNGEQYF. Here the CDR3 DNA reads TGTGCCAGCAGCCAAGCGGCCGGGACTAACGGCGAGCAGTACTTC.

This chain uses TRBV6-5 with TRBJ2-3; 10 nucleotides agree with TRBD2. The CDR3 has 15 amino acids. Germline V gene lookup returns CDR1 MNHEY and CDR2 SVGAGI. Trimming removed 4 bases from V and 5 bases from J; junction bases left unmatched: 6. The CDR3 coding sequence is TGTGCCAGCAGTTCCCAGCGGGGGGGCGTAGATACGCAGTATTTT. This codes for CASSSQRGGVDTQYF.

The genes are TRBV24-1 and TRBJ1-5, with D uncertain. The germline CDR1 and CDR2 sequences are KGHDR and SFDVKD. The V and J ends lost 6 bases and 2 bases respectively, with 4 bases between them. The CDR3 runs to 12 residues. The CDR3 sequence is CATSSGNQPQHF. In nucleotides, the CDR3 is TGTGCCACCAGTAGCGGCAATCAGCCCCAGCATTTT.

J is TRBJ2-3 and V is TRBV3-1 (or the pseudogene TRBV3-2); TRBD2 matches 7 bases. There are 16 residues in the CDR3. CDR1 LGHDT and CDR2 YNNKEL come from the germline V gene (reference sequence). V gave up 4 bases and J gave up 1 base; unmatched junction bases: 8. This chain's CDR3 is CASSPSGGLRTDTQYF. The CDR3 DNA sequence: TGTGCCAGCAGCCCTTCGGGGGGACTCCGCACAGATACGCAGTATTTT.

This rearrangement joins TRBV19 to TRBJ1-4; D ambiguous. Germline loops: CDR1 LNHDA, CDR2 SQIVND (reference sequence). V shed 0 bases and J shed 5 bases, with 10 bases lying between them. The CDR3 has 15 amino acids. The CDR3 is CASSIDWRRNEKLFF. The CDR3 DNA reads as TGTGCCAGTAGTATAGATTGGCGTAGAAATGAAAAACTGTTTTTT.

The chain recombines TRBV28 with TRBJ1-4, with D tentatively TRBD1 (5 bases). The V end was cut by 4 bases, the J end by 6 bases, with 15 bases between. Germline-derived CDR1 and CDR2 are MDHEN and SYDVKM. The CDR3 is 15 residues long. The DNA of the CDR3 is TGTGCCAGCAGTTCCTCAGGGCGAGGGTATGAAAAACTGTTTTTT. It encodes CASSSSGRGYEKLFF.

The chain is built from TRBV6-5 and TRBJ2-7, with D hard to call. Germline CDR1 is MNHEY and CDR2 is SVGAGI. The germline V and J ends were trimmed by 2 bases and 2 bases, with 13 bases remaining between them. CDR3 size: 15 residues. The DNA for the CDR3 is TGTGCCAGCAGTTACGGCCCAGCTATGACCTACGAGCAGTACTTC. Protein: CASSYGPAMTYEQYF.